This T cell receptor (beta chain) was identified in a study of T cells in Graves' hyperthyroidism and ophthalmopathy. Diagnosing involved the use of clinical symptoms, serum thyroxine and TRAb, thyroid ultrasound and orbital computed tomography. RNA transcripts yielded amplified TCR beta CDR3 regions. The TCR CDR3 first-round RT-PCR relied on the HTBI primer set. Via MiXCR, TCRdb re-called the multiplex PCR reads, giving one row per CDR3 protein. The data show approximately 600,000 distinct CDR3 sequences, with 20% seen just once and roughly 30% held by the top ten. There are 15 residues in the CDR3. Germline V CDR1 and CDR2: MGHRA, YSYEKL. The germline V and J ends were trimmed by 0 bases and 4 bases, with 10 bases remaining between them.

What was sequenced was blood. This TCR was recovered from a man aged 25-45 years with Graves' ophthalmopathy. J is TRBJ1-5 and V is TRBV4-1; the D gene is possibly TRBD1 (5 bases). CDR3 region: CASSQDPGRNQPQHF. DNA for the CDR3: TGCGCCAGCAGCCAAGACCCAGGGAGGAATCAGCCCCAGCATTTT.